A single sample is the source of the 17 T cell receptor beta chains below, sequenced in a study of PD-1 blockade in classical Hodgkin lymphoma. Time point in this sample: cycle 4 day 1 (C4D1), after 5 to 7 weeks of nivolumab. Following autologous stem cell transplantation, relapse occurred in every patient, and exposure to brentuximab vedotin varied. Method: immunoSEQ multiplex PCR; TCRdb's copy keeps in-frame clones and lacks some. This table has 50,000 to 65,000 clones, around nine tenths appearing once. The starting material was peripheral blood mononuclear cells (PBMCs), obtained before the fourth cycle of nivolumab. These receptor sequences come from a human donor with classical Hodgkin lymphoma.

The chain links TRBV12-5 to TRBJ2-7, with D maybe TRBD1 (6 bases). The length of the CDR3 is 14 residues. Germline V gene sequence: CDR1 LGHNT, CDR2 FRNRAP. V was cut by 3 bases and J by 2 bases, with 11 bases left in between. The CDR3 nucleotides read TGTGCTAGTGGTTTACCAGGGGCCCCCTACGAGCAGTACTTC. It specifies CASGLPGAPYEQYF.

The table lists this clone with a few counts. The chain uses TRBV7-9 and TRBJ1-1; no clear D gene. This CDR3 has 14 amino acids. V was shortened by 6 bases and J by 3 bases, with 14 bases between the two germline ends. Looked up from germline, CDR1 is SEHNR and CDR2 is FQNEAQ (reference sequence). The CDR3 spells CASSMRGRDTEAFF. The CDR3 DNA reads TGTGCCAGCAGTATGCGGGGTAGGGACACTGAAGCTTTCTTT.

The chain carries TRBV7-8 and TRBJ1-1; D ambiguous. With 1 base removed from V and 1 base from J, the gap between germline ends came to 7 bases. Germline V lookup: CDR1 SGHVS, CDR2 FQNEAQ. CDR3 size: 14 residues. The CDR3 is CASSLVVSNTEAFF. Written as DNA, the CDR3 is TGTGCCAGCAGCTTAGTAGTCTCGAACACTGAAGCTTTCTTT.

The chain employs TRBV2 and TRBJ2-3; 8 bases align to TRBD2. J gave up 0 bases and V 2 bases, and 1 base lay outside the gene matches. Germline CDR1 and CDR2: SNHLY and FYNNEI. This CDR3 has 15 residues. The CDR3 spells CASSESSGSTDTQYF. The CDR3 nucleotides read TGTGCCAGCAGTGAATCTAGCGGGAGCACAGATACGCAGTATTTT. Supplemented by reference TRBV2 and TRBJ2-3, the full variable domain reads EPEVTQTPSHQVTQMGQEVILRCVPISNHLYFYWYRQILGQKVEFLVSFYNNEISEKSEIFDDQFSVERPDGSNFTLKIRSTKLEDSAMYFCASSESSGSTDTQYFGPGTRLTVL.

The chain carries TRBV28 and TRBJ2-5; the D gene is possibly TRBD2 (5 bases). The CDR3 is made up of 13 amino acids. Trimming took off 11 bases at V and 0 bases at J, with 13 bases between the two ends. The germline gives CDR1 MDHEN, CDR2 SYDVKM. The CDR3 loop is CASQTGDQETQYF. Here the CDR3 DNA reads TGTGCCTCCCAGACCGGGGACCAAGAGACCCAGTACTTC.

The gene calls are TRBV29-1 and TRBJ1-3; no firm D call. Trimming took off 0 bases at V and 0 bases at J, with 6 bases between the two ends. The germline CDR1 and CDR2 sequences are SQVTM and ANQGSEA. The CDR3 runs 14 residues. The CDR3 DNA sequence: TGCAGCGTTGAAGACGGAAGCTCTGGAAACACCATATATTTT. The encoded protein is CSVEDGSSGNTIYF.

This clone has just one count. The same CDR3 is also encoded by other DNA sequences in this sample. CDR3 residues: CASSPGRTNTGELFF. CDR3 sequence (DNA): TGCGCCAGCAGCCCGGGACGGACGAACACCGGGGAGCTGTTTTTT. The genes are TRBV5-1 and TRBJ2-2; D may be TRBD1 or TRBD2 (5 bases each). CDR1 and CDR2 (germline): SGHRS, YFSETQ. The CDR3 runs to 15 residues. V was pared by 4 bases and J by 0 bases, with 10 bases between. Complete variable domain (other parts from reference TRBV5-1 and TRBJ2-2): KAGVTQTPRYLIKTRGQQVTLSCSPISGHRSVSWYQQTPGQGLQFLFEYFSETQRNKGNFPGRFSGRQFSNSRSEMNVSTLELGDSALYLCASSPGRTNTGELFFGEGSRLTVL.

Regarding this clone: At one of its ends the junction is not consistent with the germline gene, which may arise from a read error. This rearrangement joins TRBV19 to TRBJ1-4, with D uncertain. This CDR3 has 14 residues. CDR1 and CDR2 (germline): LNHDA, SQIVND (reference sequence). CDR3 bases: TGTGCCAGTAGTAATAGGGCAACAAATGAAAAACTGTTTTTT. It is translated as CASSNRATNEKLFF. The variable domain in full, with the rest retrieved from reference TRBV19 and TRBJ1-4, is DGGITQSPKYLFRKEGQNVTLSCEQNLNHDAMYWYRQDPGQGLRLIYYSQIVNDFQKGDIAEGYSVSREKKESFPLTVTSAQKNPTAFYLCASSNRATNEKLFFGSGTQLSVL.

CDR3 sequence reads: CASSDSPGQIWDGYTF. The CDR3 region has the DNA TGTGCCAGCAGTGACTCTCCGGGACAGATTTGGGATGGCTACACCTTC. The V and J genes are TRBV6-4 and TRBJ1-2, with TRBD1 matching 7 bases. Germline V CDR1 and CDR2: MRHNA, SNTAGT. The CDR3 length is 16 residues. Trimming removed 0 bases from V and 6 bases from J; junction bases left unmatched: 10.

The V and J genes are TRBV7-3 and TRBJ2-2, with 9 bases aligning to TRBD2. This CDR3 is 16 amino acids long. V shed 4 bases and J 1 base; nucleotides not matched to a gene: 4. The germline CDR1 and CDR2 sequences are SGHTA and FQGTGA. CDR3 in amino acids: CASSSGLAWNTGELFF. The DNA of the CDR3 is TGTGCCAGCAGCTCCGGACTAGCGTGGAACACCGGGGAGCTGTTTTTT.

This chain links TRBV5-8 with TRBJ1-3; weak D call: TRBD1 (5 bases). V lost 1 base to trimming and J lost 0 bases, with 11 bases between them. Germline CDR1 and CDR2: SGHTS and YDEGEE. There are 16 residues in the CDR3. The CDR3 sequence: CASSLTGTRSGNTIYF. CDR3 nucleotides: TGTGCCAGCAGCTTGACAGGAACCCGCTCTGGAAACACCATATATTTT.

Here the CDR3 DNA reads TGTGCCAGCAGCCCAGGGCGGGGGGGCCTCTACGAGCAGTACTTC. This sequence encodes CASSPGRGGLYEQYF. This chain connects TRBV9 to TRBJ2-7; 9 nucleotides match TRBD2. From germline, CDR1 is SGDLS and CDR2 YYNGEE. The CDR3 has 15 amino acids. The V gene end was trimmed by 4 bases and the J gene end by 3 bases; junction bases not matched to a gene: 8.

This clone has more than one count but fewer than ten. CDR3 sequence reads: CASSLGGGSRDQETQYF. The DNA of the CDR3 is TGTGCCAGCAGCTTGGGCGGGGGGTCAAGAGACCAAGAGACCCAGTACTTC. This chain links TRBV5-4 with TRBJ2-5, with 8 bases fitting TRBD2. There are 17 residues in the CDR3. The V gene end was trimmed by 0 bases and the J gene end by 0 bases; junction bases not matched to a gene: 7. Germline CDR1 and CDR2: SGHNT and YYREEE (reference sequence).

This sequence joins TRBV6-6 and TRBJ2-7; TRBD1 matches at 7 bases. Looked up from germline, CDR1 is MNHNY and CDR2 is SVGAGI (reference sequence). V trimming: 2 bases; J trimming: 3 bases; junction bases outside the gene matches: 4. This CDR3 spans 14 amino acids. The CDR3, as DNA: TGTGCCAGCAGTTACGCTGCAGGGGGCTACGAGCAGTACTTC. Encoded protein: CASSYAAGGYEQYF.

This clone has a handful of counts. The chain carries TRBV6-1 and TRBJ2-7; D gene unclear. CDR3 length: 13 amino acids. The V end was cut by 5 bases, the J end by 5 bases, with 13 bases between. Germline V gives CDR1 MNHNS, CDR2 SASEGT. The CDR3 spells CASSPRPLDEQYF. The CDR3 bases are TGTGCCAGCAGTCCCCGACCGTTGGACGAGCAGTACTTC.

This chain links TRBV10-2 with TRBJ2-3; no clear D. Trimming pared 4 bases from V and 1 base from J, leaving 9 bases between. This CDR3 is 14 amino acids long. CDR1 is WSHSY and CDR2 is SAAADI in the germline V gene. This CDR3 reads CASSAGWGTDTQYF. The DNA for the CDR3 is TGCGCCAGCAGTGCTGGATGGGGCACAGATACGCAGTATTTT.

The chain joins TRBV10-3 to TRBJ2-7; TRBD2 aligns across 10 bases. Germline loops: CDR1 ENHRY, CDR2 SYGVKD. Trimming took 2 bases from V and 3 from J; bases not matched to a gene: 7. This CDR3 spans 16 amino acids. The CDR3 loop reads CAISEPEAGGRYEQYF. In DNA form, the CDR3 reads TGTGCCATCAGTGAGCCGGAAGCGGGGGGGCGCTACGAGCAGTACTTC.